The 30 T cell receptor beta chains given below trace back to one sample, sequenced in a study of T cell responses to AZD1222 COVID-19 vaccine. Libraries were prepared by immunoSEQ multiplex PCR; TCRdb keeps only in-frame clonotypes and omits some of them. The sample lists around 120,000 clones, about 92% occurring once. Sequenced here: peripheral blood, sampled 28 days after the second AZD1222 dose. Receptors originate from an adult who received the AZD1222 COVID-19 vaccine.

The chain recombines TRBV6-6 with TRBJ1-1; D is perhaps TRBD1 (6 bases). The V gene lost 2 bases and the J gene lost 3 bases, with 16 bases spanning the gap. The germline V gene encodes CDR1 MNHNY and CDR2 SVGAGI (reference sequence). The CDR3 totals 16 residues. In DNA, the CDR3 is TGTGCCAGCAGTTACGTTAGAGGGGGTAGGGACACTGAAGCTTTCTTT. Protein: CASSYVRGGRDTEAFF.

This chain links TRBV10-1 with TRBJ2-1, with D hard to call. Germline V gives CDR1 WNHNN, CDR2 SYGVQD (reference sequence). Trimming removed 0 bases at V and 8 bases at J, with 5 bases between. This CDR3 is 12 amino acids long. CDR3 sequence (DNA): TGCGCCAGCAGTGAGTCGATCTATGAGCAGTTCTTC. It codes for CASSESIYEQFF.

The chain employs TRBV5-1 and TRBJ2-5; D gene uncertain. The length of the CDR3 is 14 residues. Trimming removed 0 bases from V and 5 bases from J, with 11 bases in between. The germline CDR1 and CDR2 sequences are SGHRS and YFSETQ. The CDR3 protein is CASSLEHVGETQYF. In DNA, the CDR3 is TGCGCCAGCAGCTTGGAGCACGTCGGTGAGACCCAGTACTTC.

V is TRBV27 and J is TRBJ2-7; no firm D call. The CDR3 runs to 14 residues. Trimming shortened V by 5 bases and J by 0 bases, and 11 bases separated the two germline ends. CDR1 is MNHEY and CDR2 is SMNVEV in the germline V gene (reference sequence). The CDR3: CASSPSEISYEQYF. The CDR3 coding sequence is TGTGCCAGCAGTCCCAGTGAGATCTCCTACGAGCAGTACTTC.

The chain joins TRBV19 to TRBJ1-5; 7 bases fit TRBD1. Germline V gene lookup returns CDR1 LNHDA and CDR2 SQIVND (reference sequence). This CDR3 comprises 14 residues. J gave up 8 bases and V 7 bases, and 11 bases lay outside the gene matches. Here the CDR3 reads CASNMGQTWEPQHF. DNA for the CDR3: TGTGCCAGTAACATGGGACAGACTTGGGAGCCCCAGCATTTT.

The rearrangement uses TRBV30 and TRBJ1-2, with TRBD1 as a possible D gene (5 bases). The CDR3 covers 13 residues. Trimming took off 0 bases at V and 2 bases at J, with 7 bases between the two ends. In germline, CDR1 is GTSNPN, CDR2 SVGIG (reference sequence). Written as DNA, the CDR3 is TGTGCCTGGAGTGTCCGGGGGAACTATGGCTACACCTTC. Protein sequence: CAWSVRGNYGYTF. The full variable domain, rest sourced from reference TRBV30 and TRBJ1-2, is SQTIHQWPATLVQPVGSPLSLECTVEGTSNPNLYWYRQAAGRGLQLLFYSVGIGQISSEVPQNLSASRPQDRQFILSSKKLLLSDSGFYLCAWSVRGNYGYTFGSGTRLTVV.

The chain joins TRBV7-2 to TRBJ1-2; 8 bases map to TRBD1. The CDR3 totals 18 residues. Germline V lookup: CDR1 SGHTA, CDR2 FQGNSA. V was pared by 5 bases and J by 8 bases, with 22 bases of the junction left unmatched. For the CDR3, the DNA is TGTGCCAGCAGCCCCATCTCCCACTCCGGACAGGGTTTAGGCGGCTACACCTTC. Amino acid sequence: CASSPISHSGQGLGGYTF.

V usage is TRBV3-1 (or the pseudogene TRBV3-2) and J usage is TRBJ1-2; TRBD1 matches at 10 bases. Germline V gene data show CDR1 as LGHDT and CDR2 as YNNKEL (reference sequence). The V and J ends lost 0 bases and 5 bases, in that order; junction bases with no gene match: 6. This CDR3 has 16 amino acids. The CDR3 nucleotides are TGTGCCAGCAGCCAAGATGTCGGACAGGGGGTTTATGGCTACACCTTC. Its translation: CASSQDVGQGVYGYTF.

The V call is TRBV24-1, the J call TRBJ2-7; D might be TRBD1 (6 bases). CDR1 and CDR2 from the germline V gene are KGHDR and SFDVKD. The germline V and J ends were trimmed by 5 bases and 6 bases, with 22 bases remaining between them. CDR3 length: 16 residues. The CDR3 DNA sequence: TGTGCCACCAGTGGGGATCCCCGGGACATCTGGGGCGAGCAGTACTTC. Protein sequence: CATSGDPRDIWGEQYF.

This sequence joins TRBV4-3 and TRBJ2-3; no reliable D call. Germline-derived CDR1 and CDR2 are LGHNA and YSLEER. The CDR3 consists of 13 residues. Trimming left V 2 bases short and J 7 bases short, with 10 bases between. DNA for the CDR3: TGCGCCAGCAGCCAATCCCTCGTACATACGCAGTATTTT. Encoded protein: CASSQSLVHTQYF.

The chain uses TRBV19 and TRBJ2-3; 7 bases align to TRBD2. Germline CDR1 reads LNHDA; CDR2 reads SQIVND (reference sequence). The V gene end was trimmed by 4 bases and the J gene end by 1 base; junction bases not matched to a gene: 8. This CDR3 is 16 amino acids long. This CDR3 reads CASSSPLAGRTDTQYF. The CDR3 DNA sequence: TGTGCCAGTAGTAGCCCGTTAGCGGGCCGCACAGATACGCAGTATTTT.

This clone showed up just once. This chain links TRBV4-3 with TRBJ2-3; D remains ambiguous. Trimming left V 1 base short and J 0 bases short, with 8 bases between. The CDR3 runs to 15 residues. CDR1 LGHNA and CDR2 YSLEER come from the germline V gene. The CDR3 nucleotides read TGCGCCAGCAGCCAAGCAATCTCTAGCACAGATACGCAGTATTTT. Its protein product is CASSQAISSTDTQYF.

This sequence joins TRBV7-2 and TRBJ2-3; D is unclear. Germline V gene sequence: CDR1 SGHTA, CDR2 FQGNSA. The CDR3 covers 15 residues. Trimming removed 2 bases from V and 7 bases from J, with 16 bases in between. CDR3 amino acids: CASSLQRMPPHTQYF. The CDR3 nucleotides are TGTGCCAGCAGCTTACAGCGAATGCCCCCACATACGCAGTATTTT.

V gene TRBV27 combines with J gene TRBJ1-2; D uncertain. Trimming removed 2 bases from V and 13 bases from J, with 17 bases in between. Germline V CDR1 and CDR2: MNHEY, SMNVEV (reference sequence). The CDR3 has 13 residues. The CDR3 sequence: CASSLNKKRECTF. CDR3 coding DNA: TGTGCCAGCAGTTTAAATAAAAAAAGGGAGTGCACCTTC.

The chain couples TRBV4-3 to TRBJ2-2; perhaps TRBD2 as D (5 bases). Germline V gene lookup returns CDR1 LGHNA and CDR2 YSLEER. V lost 0 bases and J 5 bases, leaving 13 bases between the germline ends. The CDR3 loop spans 16 amino acids. DNA of the CDR3: TGCGCCAGCAGCCAAGATCTGGGGTCGGGGACCGGGGAGCTGTTTTTT. Protein sequence: CASSQDLGSGTGELFF.

This clone was observed once. J is TRBJ2-3 and V is TRBV9; TRBD2 matches at 8 bases. The J segment lost 6 bases and the V segment lost 1 base, leaving 7 bases of the junction unmatched. Germline-derived CDR1 and CDR2 are SGDLS and YYNGEE. The CDR3 sequence is 15 residues long. This CDR3 reads CASSVRPAGVDTQYF. The CDR3 coding sequence is TGTGCCAGCAGCGTACGGCCAGCGGGGGTGGATACGCAGTATTTT.

V usage is TRBV27 and J usage is TRBJ1-2; no clear D gene. CDR1 is MNHEY, CDR2 SMNVEV, per germline (reference sequence). This CDR3 has 13 residues. The germline V and J ends were trimmed by 5 bases and 8 bases, with 15 bases remaining between them. CDR3 coding DNA: TGTGCCAGCAGTGCGGACGGTCTGAGGGGCTACACCTTC. This encodes CASSADGLRGYTF.

The chain recombines TRBV3-1 (or the pseudogene TRBV3-2) with TRBJ2-2; the D gene is possibly TRBD2 (5 bases). V was clipped by 1 base and J by 7 bases, with 7 bases between them. The germline CDR1 and CDR2 sequences are LGHDT and YNNKEL (reference sequence). The CDR3 length is 13 residues. The CDR3 protein is CASSQGGNGELFF. The CDR3 DNA sequence: TGTGCCAGCAGCCAAGGAGGGAACGGGGAGCTGTTTTTT.

This chain uses TRBV9 with TRBJ2-3; perhaps TRBD1 as D (6 bases). The length of the CDR3 is 16 residues. Germline CDR1 and CDR2: SGDLS and YYNGEE. The V gene lost 7 bases and the J gene lost 3 bases, with 21 bases spanning the gap. As DNA, the CDR3 is TGTGCCAGCGGGGTATCTTACAGGGTTACTACAGATACGCAGTATTTT. Translation: CASGVSYRVTTDTQYF.

V is TRBV4-3 and J is TRBJ1-2; 8 bases are shared with TRBD1. V dropped 4 bases and J dropped 7; count of bases not matched to a gene: 8. In germline, CDR1 is LGHNA, CDR2 YSLEER. CDR3 length: 14 amino acids. CDR3 region: CASSLDRVRVGYTF. The DNA for the CDR3 is TGCGCCAGCAGCCTGGACAGGGTAAGGGTTGGCTACACCTTC.

The rearrangement links TRBV30 to TRBJ1-2; 7 nucleotides agree with TRBD1. The CDR3 length is 15 residues. The junction had 12 bases not matched to a gene; V was cut back by 0 bases and J by 8 bases. CDR1 GTSNPN and CDR2 SVGIG come from the germline V gene (reference sequence). The CDR3, as DNA: TGTGCCTGGAGTGTTCTAGGGGGCCTGGGGAGGGGCTACACCTTC. It encodes CAWSVLGGLGRGYTF.

The chain is built from TRBV15 and TRBJ2-7, with 10 nucleotides matching TRBD1. The CDR3 extends over 20 amino acids. Germline lookup yields CDR1 LNHNV and CDR2 YYDKDF (reference sequence). The V and J ends lost 1 base and 0 bases, in that order; junction bases with no gene match: 15. DNA of the CDR3: TGTGCCACCAGCAGAGGATACGGGACAGGGGCCTTGGGTAGCTCCTACGAGCAGTACTTC. Amino acids: CATSRGYGTGALGSSYEQYF.

The chain has TRBV6-5 and TRBJ1-2, with D unresolved. The CDR3 consists of 14 residues. Between the trimmed V and J ends, which lost 5 bases and 2 bases, there was a span of 12 bases. Germline V lookup: CDR1 MNHEY, CDR2 SVGAGI. This CDR3 reads CASSKTELNYGYTF. CDR3 in DNA: TGTGCCAGCAGTAAAACGGAGCTCAACTATGGCTACACCTTC.

The rearrangement joins TRBV29-1 to TRBJ1-6, with D possibly matching TRBD1 (5 bases). Deletions cut 5 bases from V and 7 bases from J, with 18 bases between. Looked up from germline, CDR1 is SQVTM and CDR2 is ANQGSEA. The CDR3 length is 15 residues. DNA of the CDR3: TGCAGCGTTTCCGGGAGGGAGGGACTAAATTCACCCCTCCACTTT. It encodes CSVSGREGLNSPLHF.

This clone appeared a single time. The chain carries TRBV3-1 (or the pseudogene TRBV3-2) and TRBJ2-1, with TRBD2 matching 9 bases. The germline V gene encodes CDR1 LGHDT and CDR2 YNNKEL (reference sequence). The CDR3 sequence is 17 residues long. Germline trimming cut 0 bases from V and 6 bases from J; bases unmatched to any gene: 9. The CDR3 spells CASSQDGAGGPVNEQFF. Written as DNA, the CDR3 is TGTGCCAGCAGCCAAGATGGCGCGGGAGGGCCCGTCAATGAGCAGTTCTTC.

This chain joins TRBV6-5 and TRBJ2-5; D is possibly TRBD2 (5 bases). The V gene's germline CDR1 is MNHEY and CDR2 SVGAGI. V dropped 0 bases and J dropped 5 bases, with 13 bases sitting between them. This CDR3 is 15 amino acids long. The CDR3 sequence: CASSYSGSGLETQYF. CDR3 in DNA: TGTGCCAGCAGTTACTCTGGTTCGGGGTTGGAGACCCAGTACTTC.

V gene TRBV6-5 combines with J gene TRBJ2-7; TRBD1 might be the D (6 bases). V was trimmed by 8 bases and J by 2 bases, leaving 13 bases between them. This CDR3 region has 13 residues. Looked up from germline, CDR1 is MNHEY and CDR2 is SVGAGI. The CDR3: CASSIGGPYEQYF. In nucleotides, the CDR3 is TGTGCCAGCTCGATAGGGGGACCCTACGAGCAGTACTTC.

The V and J genes are TRBV4-3 and TRBJ1-1, with D possibly being TRBD1 (5 bases). This CDR3 contains 14 residues. Germline CDR1 LGHNA, CDR2 YSLEER. The V end was cut by 5 bases, the J end by 3 bases, with 13 bases between. CDR3: CASSEGRGYTEAFF. The CDR3 region has the DNA TGCGCCAGCAGCGAGGGAAGGGGTTACACTGAAGCTTTCTTT.

The chain recombines TRBV6-5 with TRBJ1-6; D remains unclear. V was cut by 6 bases and J by 6 bases, with 12 bases left in between. The CDR3 is 14 residues long. The germline gives CDR1 MNHEY, CDR2 SVGAGI. The CDR3: CASRGPGLNSPLHF. In nucleotides, the CDR3 is TGTGCCAGCAGAGGCCCTGGGCTTAATTCACCCCTCCACTTT.

The V and J genes are TRBV6-2 or TRBV6-3 and TRBJ1-6; D is ambiguous. Germline V gene lookup returns CDR1 MNHEY and CDR2 SVGEGT. Trimming cost V 2 bases and J 7 bases, with 6 bases left between them. The CDR3 has 13 amino acids. CDR3 sequence: CASSYPMNSPLHF. In nucleotides, the CDR3 is TGTGCCAGCAGTTACCCAATGAATTCACCCCTCCACTTT.